The 9 T cell receptor beta chains below come from one sample, sequenced in a study of patients and donors after allogeneic stem cell transplantation. MiXCR was run by TCRdb on the RT-PCR reads, yielding one entry per CDR3 protein. The table has 150,000 to 250,000 distinct CDR3 sequences, around 41% seen once. What was sequenced was blood, either unsorted or a sorted T cell fraction (not recorded which). Receptors originate from a human donor who was either an allogeneic HSCT recipient or a stem cell or donor lymphocyte infusion donor (not recorded which). It is not recorded whose cells these are; they may come from a transplant donor.

The CDR3 reads CASSGPPEPGNTIYF. The CDR3 DNA sequence: TGTGCCAGCAGCGGACCTCCAGAGCCCGGAAACACCATATATTTT. The chain couples TRBV9 to TRBJ1-3; D gene uncertain. This CDR3 spans 15 amino acids. V was cut by 3 bases and J by 4 bases, with 14 bases left in between. Germline V gene sequence: CDR1 SGDLS, CDR2 YYNGEE.

This clonotype appeared a few times. This sequence joins TRBV6-2 or TRBV6-3 and TRBJ2-3, with unresolved D. With 5 bases removed from V and 6 bases from J, the gap between germline ends came to 27 bases. CDR3 length equals 18 residues. From germline, CDR1 is MNHEY and CDR2 SVGEGT. The CDR3 reads CASSTRPPPMPLGDTQYF. The CDR3 DNA sequence: TGTGCCAGCAGTACCCGACCACCACCGATGCCTCTCGGGGATACGCAGTATTTT.

This sequence joins TRBV7-2 and TRBJ2-3; D is possibly TRBD1 or TRBD2 (6 bases each). Germline CDR1 reads SGHTA; CDR2 reads FQGNSA. The V gene lost 3 bases and the J gene lost 0 bases, with 16 bases spanning the gap. The CDR3 covers 17 residues. This chain's CDR3 is CASSFGQRASSTDTQYF. The CDR3 DNA is TGTGCCAGCAGCTTCGGACAGCGGGCCTCCAGCACAGATACGCAGTATTTT.

This chain links TRBV20-1 with TRBJ1-5; D is perhaps TRBD1 (6 bases). CDR1 is DFQATT and CDR2 is SNEGSKA in the germline V gene (reference sequence). V was shortened by 3 bases and J by 4 bases, with 16 bases between the two germline ends. The CDR3 sequence is 15 residues long. CDR3 nucleotides: TGCAGTGCTAGGAGCGCTTACAGGGAAAATCAGCCCCAGCATTTT. Translated, it gives CSARSAYRENQPQHF.

The V gene is TRBV5-1, the J gene TRBJ2-1; TRBD2 matches 14 bases. Germline values: CDR1 SGHRS, CDR2 YFSETQ. Losses at the gene ends were 3 bases for V and 2 bases for J; bases not matched to a gene: 4. This CDR3 is built from 17 residues. DNA of the CDR3: TGCGCCAGCAGCTATGGACTAGCGGGAGGCACCTACAATGAGCAGTTCTTC. This encodes CASSYGLAGGTYNEQFF. Variable domain in full (rest from reference TRBV5-1 and TRBJ2-1): KAGVTQTPRYLIKTRGQQVTLSCSPISGHRSVSWYQQTPGQGLQFLFEYFSETQRNKGNFPGRFSGRQFSNSRSEMNVSTLELGDSALYLCASSYGLAGGTYNEQFFGPGTRLTVL.

This clonotype was seen only a few times. The rearrangement uses TRBV4-3 and TRBJ2-1, with 9 positions matching TRBD2. The germline V gene encodes CDR1 LGHNA and CDR2 YSLEER. V shed 8 bases and J 7 bases; nucleotides not matched to a gene: 12. The CDR3 extends over 15 amino acids. The CDR3 coding sequence is TGCGCCAGCGCTCACGGGACTAGCAGCTCTAATGAGCAGTTCTTC. Amino acid sequence: CASAHGTSSSNEQFF.

V usage is TRBV7-9 and J usage is TRBJ1-6; D remains unclear. The CDR3 has 14 amino acids. Germline V gene lookup returns CDR1 SEHNR and CDR2 FQNEAQ (reference sequence). V lost 4 bases and J 5 bases, leaving 9 bases between the germline ends. CDR3 residues: CASSSTDHNSPLHF. The CDR3 coding sequence is TGTGCCAGCAGCTCCACAGATCATAATTCACCCCTCCACTTT.

V and J are TRBV29-1 and TRBJ2-1; weak D call: TRBD2 (5 bases). V shed 3 bases and J shed 6 bases, with 15 bases lying between them. Germline values: CDR1 SQVTM, CDR2 ANQGSEA. This CDR3 is built from 14 residues. DNA for the CDR3: TGCAGCGTTGAGGCGGGTGTGGGATTCAATGAGCAGTTCTTC. This gives the protein CSVEAGVGFNEQFF.

A few counts support this clonotype. The chain joins TRBV9 to TRBJ2-1; D remains unclear. V was clipped by 0 bases and J by 6 bases, with 4 bases between them. The germline V gene encodes CDR1 SGDLS and CDR2 YYNGEE. The CDR3 contains 12 residues. CDR3 region: CASSVAVNEQFF. In DNA form, the CDR3 reads TGTGCCAGCAGCGTAGCCGTCAATGAGCAGTTCTTC.